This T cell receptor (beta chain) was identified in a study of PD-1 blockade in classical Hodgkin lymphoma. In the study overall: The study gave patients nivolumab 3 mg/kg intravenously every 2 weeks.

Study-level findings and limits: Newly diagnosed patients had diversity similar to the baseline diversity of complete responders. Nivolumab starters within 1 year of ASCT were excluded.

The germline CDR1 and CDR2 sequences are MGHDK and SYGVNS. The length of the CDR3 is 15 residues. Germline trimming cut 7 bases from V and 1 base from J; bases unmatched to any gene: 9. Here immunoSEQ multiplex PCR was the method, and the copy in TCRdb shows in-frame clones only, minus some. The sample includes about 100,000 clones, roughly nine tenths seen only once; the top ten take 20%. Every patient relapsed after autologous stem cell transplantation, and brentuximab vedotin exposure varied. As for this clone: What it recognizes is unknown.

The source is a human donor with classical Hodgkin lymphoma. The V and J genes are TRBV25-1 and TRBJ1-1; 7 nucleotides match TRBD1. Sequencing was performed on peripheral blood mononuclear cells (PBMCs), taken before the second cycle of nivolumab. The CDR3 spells CASMARGKPNTEAFF. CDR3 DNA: TGTGCCAGCATGGCCAGGGGGAAACCGAACACTGAAGCTTTCTTT.